Presented here are 22 T cell receptor beta chains from one specimen sequenced in a study of cytomegalovirus exposure and HLA in healthy donors. The primer mix had 60 Vbeta and 13 Jbeta primers. Clones were sequenced by immunoSEQ multiplex PCR, and TCRdb holds only the in-frame ones, with some missing. Found here are roughly 140,000 clones, about 80% of them singletons; the top ten hold about 5.6%. The sample consisted of PBMCs. The receptors come from a man aged 30 to 45 in good health and CMV-seropositive.

The chain couples TRBV28 to TRBJ2-1, with TRBD2 matching over 8 bases. Germline lookup yields CDR1 MDHEN and CDR2 SYDVKM. Trimming removed 6 bases from V and 5 bases from J; junction bases left unmatched: 9. CDR3 length: 15 residues. The CDR3 DNA reads TGTGCCAGCAGCACGGGGGGGGCTCCGAACAATGAGCAGTTCTTC. The encoded protein is CASSTGGAPNNEQFF.

The rearrangement uses TRBV6-5 and TRBJ2-1; no clear D. This CDR3 spans 13 amino acids. Germline values: CDR1 MNHEY, CDR2 SVGAGI. V was trimmed by 2 bases and J by 9 bases, leaving 11 bases between them. The CDR3 nucleotides read TGTGCCAGCAGTTACGTGAGAGGTGGTGAGCAGTTCTTC. Residues: CASSYVRGGEQFF.

This chain links TRBV18 with TRBJ2-1, with D perhaps TRBD1 (5 bases). Between the trimmed V and J ends, which lost 1 base and 1 base, there was a span of 14 bases. Germline CDR1 and CDR2: KGHSH and LQKENI. The CDR3 sequence is 17 residues long. The CDR3 nucleotides read TGTGCCAGCTCACCACTGCCACAGGTGAGTTCCTACAATGAGCAGTTCTTC. It specifies CASSPLPQVSSYNEQFF.

Comments on this clone: Other DNA sequences in this sample translate to the same CDR3. This rearrangement joins TRBV9 to TRBJ2-3; TRBD2 matches 8 bases. CDR3 length: 16 amino acids. After removal of 0 bases from V and 0 bases from J, the junction contained 3 bases not matched to a gene. Germline V lookup: CDR1 SGDLS, CDR2 YYNGEE. The CDR3 is CASSVGLAQSTDTQYF. CDR3 sequence (DNA): TGTGCCAGCAGCGTAGGACTAGCGCAAAGCACAGATACGCAGTATTTT.

DNA of the CDR3: TGTGCCACTGCGACCGGGACAACCTACGAGCAGTACTTC. Protein product: CATATGTTYEQYF. The V call is TRBV5-6, the J call TRBJ2-7, with D possibly being TRBD1 (6 bases). V was pared by 9 bases and J by 2 bases, with 15 bases between. Germline V lookup: CDR1 SGHDT, CDR2 YYEEEE. This CDR3 comprises 13 residues. The whole variable domain, filled in from reference TRBV5-6 and TRBJ2-7, reads DAGVTQSPTHLIKTRGQQVTLRCSPKSGHDTVSWYQQALGQGPQFIFQYYEEEERQRGNFPDRFSGHQFPNYSSELNVNALLLGDSALYLCATATGTTYEQYFGPGTRLTVT.

The table lists this clone with a few counts. V and J are TRBV11-3 and TRBJ1-1; no definite D call. Germline V gene lookup returns CDR1 SGHNT and CDR2 YENEEA. The CDR3 has 13 residues. V dropped 3 bases and J dropped 1 base, with 6 bases sitting between them. The CDR3 region has the DNA TGTGCCAGCAGCTTGGAGGGGAACACTGAAGCTTTCTTT. Encoded protein: CASSLEGNTEAFF.

The V and J genes are TRBV19 and TRBJ1-5, with 7 bases fitting TRBD1. The germline gives CDR1 LNHDA, CDR2 SQIVND (reference sequence). This CDR3 contains 12 residues. J was trimmed by 6 bases and V by 8 bases; bases with no gene match: 4. The CDR3 sequence: CASEQGTQPQHF. DNA of the CDR3: TGTGCCAGTGAACAGGGGACTCAGCCCCAGCATTTT.

J is TRBJ2-7 and V is TRBV5-1, with no clear D. The CDR3 contains 12 residues. The germline V gene encodes CDR1 SGHRS and CDR2 YFSETQ. The V and J ends lost 1 base and 6 bases respectively, with 8 bases between them. The CDR3 DNA sequence: TGCGCCAGCAGCTTGACTGCCTCCGAGCAGTACTTC. Translation gives CASSLTASEQYF.

As to this clone: One junction end does not reproduce the germline sequence, and a read error may be involved. CDR3 protein: CASSGGGSRDTQYF. In DNA, the CDR3 is TGTGCCAGCAGTGGGGGCGGGAGCAGAGATACGCAGTATTTT. The chain uses TRBV2 and TRBJ2-3; 7 bases line up with TRBD2. The CDR3 is 14 amino acids. Germline CDR1 and CDR2: SNHLY and FYNNEI.

The chain has TRBV19 and TRBJ1-5; TRBD1 matches 7 bases. Trimming at V came to 7 bases and at J to 1 base, leaving 7 bases not matched to a gene. From germline, CDR1 is LNHDA and CDR2 SQIVND (reference sequence). The CDR3 length is 15 residues. CDR3 residues: CASTRTGASNQPQHF. In nucleotides, the CDR3 is TGTGCCAGTACCCGCACAGGGGCCAGCAATCAGCCCCAGCATTTT. The variable domain in full, completed from reference TRBV19 and TRBJ1-5, reads DGGITQSPKYLFRKEGQNVTLSCEQNLNHDAMYWYRQDPGQGLRLIYYSQIVNDFQKGDIAEGYSVSREKKESFPLTVTSAQKNPTAFYLCASTRTGASNQPQHFGDGTRLSIL.

The V call is TRBV7-2, the J call TRBJ2-5; 10 positions agree with TRBD2. Germline loops: CDR1 SGHTA, CDR2 FQGNSA. V trimming: 3 bases; J trimming: 5 bases; junction bases outside the gene matches: 9. The CDR3 covers 16 residues. CDR3: CASSFEERGGRETQYF. The CDR3 DNA is TGTGCCAGCAGCTTCGAGGAGCGGGGGGGCCGGGAGACCCAGTACTTC.

The V call is TRBV19, the J call TRBJ2-3, with TRBD2 as a possible D gene (6 bases). V was clipped by 5 bases and J by 6 bases, with 9 bases between them. The CDR3 has 12 residues. From germline, CDR1 is LNHDA and CDR2 SQIVND (reference sequence). CDR3 loop: CASSWGRDTQYF. CDR3 sequence (DNA): TGTGCCAGTAGTTGGGGGAGGGATACGCAGTATTTT. Drawing the rest from reference TRBV19 and TRBJ2-3, the complete variable domain is DGGITQSPKYLFRKEGQNVTLSCEQNLNHDAMYWYRQDPGQGLRLIYYSQIVNDFQKGDIAEGYSVSREKKESFPLTVTSAQKNPTAFYLCASSWGRDTQYFGPGTRLTVL.

This clone was seen just once. The CDR3 region is CASSLSQRSGNTIYF. The DNA of the CDR3 is TGTGCCAGCAGCTTAAGCCAGCGATCTGGAAACACCATATATTTT. The V and J genes are TRBV5-6 and TRBJ1-3; D unresolved. Germline CDR1 SGHDT, CDR2 YYEEEE. CDR3 length: 15 residues. Trimming shortened V by 2 bases and J by 1 base, and 10 bases separated the two germline ends.

A note on this clone: Germline and junction disagree at one end, which may indicate a read error. This rearrangement joins TRBV7-9 to TRBJ2-5; TRBD2 is a possible D gene (7 bases). CDR1 is SEHNR and CDR2 is FQNEAQ in the germline V gene (reference sequence). The CDR3 runs 18 residues. CDR3 bases: TGTTCCAGCAGCTTACAGTCTTGGGGGGGCTTCAGCGAAGAGACCCAGTACTTC. Protein: CSSSLQSWGGFSEETQYF.

This clone is medium-sized within its sample. The gene calls are TRBV2 and TRBJ1-2; a weak D match, TRBD1 (6 bases). The germline gives CDR1 SNHLY, CDR2 FYNNEI. The germline V and J ends were trimmed by 3 bases and 1 base, with 9 bases remaining between them. This CDR3 spans 14 amino acids. CDR3 nucleotide sequence: TGTGCCAGCAGTGAGGACAGAAATAACTATGGCTACACCTTC. Translated: CASSEDRNNYGYTF.

This sequence joins TRBV12-5 and TRBJ2-1; TRBD1 matches 8 bases. The V segment lost 8 bases and the J segment 4 bases; nucleotides outside the gene matches: 4. The germline V gene has CDR1 LGHNT and CDR2 FRNRAP. The CDR3 spans 13 residues. CDR3 bases: TGTGCTAGTAACGGACAGGGTTACAATGAGCAGTTCTTC. It yields the protein CASNGQGYNEQFF.

The genes are TRBV13 and TRBJ1-1, with D tentatively TRBD1 (5 bases). The CDR3 length is 13 residues. Trimming removed 2 bases from V and 5 bases from J, with 9 bases in between. Germline loops: CDR1 PRHDT, CDR2 FYEKMQ (reference sequence). The chain's CDR3 is CASSLRGVTEAFF. CDR3 DNA: TGTGCCAGCAGCTTACGGGGGGTGACTGAAGCTTTCTTT.

The J gene is TRBJ1-4, the V gene TRBV19, with D uncertain. The ends were cut back, 4 bases at V and 0 bases at J, with 15 bases in the middle. The CDR3 runs to 17 residues. The V gene's germline CDR1 is LNHDA and CDR2 SQIVND (reference sequence). The CDR3 DNA is TGTGCCAGTAGTAACAGAGGGCCCCTTGCAACTAATGAAAAACTGTTTTTT. The encoded protein is CASSNRGPLATNEKLFF. Variable domain in full (rest from reference TRBV19 and TRBJ1-4): DGGITQSPKYLFRKEGQNVTLSCEQNLNHDAMYWYRQDPGQGLRLIYYSQIVNDFQKGDIAEGYSVSREKKESFPLTVTSAQKNPTAFYLCASSNRGPLATNEKLFFGSGTQLSVL.

This chain joins TRBV7-9 and TRBJ2-2; the match to TRBD2 covers 10 bases. Trimming at V came to 5 bases and at J to 5 bases, leaving 8 bases not matched to a gene. CDR3 size: 16 residues. CDR1 is SEHNR and CDR2 is FQNEAQ in the germline V gene (reference sequence). CDR3 bases: TGTGCCAGCAGCATAACTAGCGGGGTGAGAACCGGGGAGCTGTTTTTT. As protein: CASSITSGVRTGELFF.

The chain couples TRBV30 to TRBJ2-5, with TRBD1 identical over 7 bases. The DNA end is more similar to TRBJ2-7, so the J call may be wrong. The germline CDR1 and CDR2 sequences are GTSNPN and SVGIG (reference sequence). The CDR3 covers 14 residues. The CDR3 coding sequence is TGTGCCTGGGGACTCGGACAGGTTAACTACGAGCAGTACTTC. This codes for CAWGLGQVNYEQYF.

The chain joins TRBV5-6 to TRBJ1-5; D is unclear. Trimming stripped 4 bases from V and 6 bases from J, with 11 bases between. The CDR3 runs to 13 residues. In germline, CDR1 is SGHDT, CDR2 YYEEEE. CDR3 bases: TGTGCCAGCAGCCCCTACGGGGTTCAGCCCCAGCATTTT. Translated, it gives CASSPYGVQPQHF.

The DNA for the CDR3 is TGTGCCAGCAGCCAGGGGACTACCTACAATGAGCAGTTCTTC. Its translation: CASSQGTTYNEQFF. The chain recombines TRBV4-2 with TRBJ2-1; TRBD2 matches at 7 bases. Trimming took 3 bases from V and 2 from J; bases not matched to a gene: 1. The length of the CDR3 is 14 residues. Germline V gene lookup returns CDR1 LGHNA and CDR2 YNFKEQ.